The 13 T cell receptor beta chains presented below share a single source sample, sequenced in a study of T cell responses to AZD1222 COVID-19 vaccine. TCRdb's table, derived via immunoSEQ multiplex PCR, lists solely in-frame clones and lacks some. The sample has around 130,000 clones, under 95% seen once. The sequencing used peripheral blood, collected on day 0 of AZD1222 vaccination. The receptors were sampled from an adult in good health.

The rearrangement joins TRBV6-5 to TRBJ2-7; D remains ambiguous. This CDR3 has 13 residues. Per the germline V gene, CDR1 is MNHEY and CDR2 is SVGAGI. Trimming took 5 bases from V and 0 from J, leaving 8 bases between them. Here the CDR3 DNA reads TGTGCCAGCAGTCCTACCGGCTCCTACGAGCAGTACTTC. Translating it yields CASSPTGSYEQYF.

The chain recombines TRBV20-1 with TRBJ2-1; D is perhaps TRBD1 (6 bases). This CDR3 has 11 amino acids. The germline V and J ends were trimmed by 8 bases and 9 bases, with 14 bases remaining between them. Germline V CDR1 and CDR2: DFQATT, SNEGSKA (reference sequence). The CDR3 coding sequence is TGCAGTATCACAGGGCCCGGTGAGCAGTTCTTC. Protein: CSITGPGEQFF.

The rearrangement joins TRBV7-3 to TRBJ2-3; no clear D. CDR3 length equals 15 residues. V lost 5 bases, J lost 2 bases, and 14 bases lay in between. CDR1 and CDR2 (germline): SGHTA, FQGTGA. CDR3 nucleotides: TGTGCCAGCAGCCGAAAGGACCCCTACACAGATACGCAGTATTTT. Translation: CASSRKDPYTDTQYF. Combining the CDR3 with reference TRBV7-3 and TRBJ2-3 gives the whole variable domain GAGVSQTPSNKVTEKGKYVELRCDPISGHTALYWYRQSLGQGPEFLIYFQGTGAADDSGLPNDRFFAVRPEGSVSTLKIQRTERGDSAVYLCASSRKDPYTDTQYFGPGTRLTVL.

CDR3 in amino acids: CASSLRGDRSQETQYF. CDR3 bases: TGTGCCAGTAGTCTTCGTGGGGATCGTAGCCAAGAGACCCAGTACTTC. The chain carries TRBV19 and TRBJ2-5; D gene unclear. Germline V CDR1 and CDR2: LNHDA, SQIVND (reference sequence). The CDR3 spans 16 residues. V was clipped by 5 bases and J by 1 base, with 17 bases between them. Using reference TRBV19 and TRBJ2-5 for the parts outside the CDR3, the full variable domain is DGGITQSPKYLFRKEGQNVTLSCEQNLNHDAMYWYRQDPGQGLRLIYYSQIVNDFQKGDIAEGYSVSREKKESFPLTVTSAQKNPTAFYLCASSLRGDRSQETQYFGPGTRLLVL.

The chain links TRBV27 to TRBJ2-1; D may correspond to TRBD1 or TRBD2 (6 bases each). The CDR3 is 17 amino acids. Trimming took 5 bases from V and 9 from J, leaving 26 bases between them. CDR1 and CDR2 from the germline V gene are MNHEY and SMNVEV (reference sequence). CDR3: CASSPLVYSLEGGEQFF. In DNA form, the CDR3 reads TGTGCCAGCAGTCCACTTGTTTATAGCCTGGAGGGGGGTGAGCAGTTCTTC.

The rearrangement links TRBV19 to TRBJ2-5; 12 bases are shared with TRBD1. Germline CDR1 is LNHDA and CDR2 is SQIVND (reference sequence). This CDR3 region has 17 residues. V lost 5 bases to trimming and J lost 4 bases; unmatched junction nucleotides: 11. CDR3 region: CASSGYTGTGGGETQYF. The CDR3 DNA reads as TGTGCCAGTAGTGGGTACACCGGGACAGGGGGCGGAGAGACCCAGTACTTC.

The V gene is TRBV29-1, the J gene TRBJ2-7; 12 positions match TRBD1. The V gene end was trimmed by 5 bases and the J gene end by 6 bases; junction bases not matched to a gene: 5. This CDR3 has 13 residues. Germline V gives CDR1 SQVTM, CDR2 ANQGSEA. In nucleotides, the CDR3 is TGCAGCGTTCCGGGACAGGGGGCATTCGAGCAGTACTTC. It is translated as CSVPGQGAFEQYF.

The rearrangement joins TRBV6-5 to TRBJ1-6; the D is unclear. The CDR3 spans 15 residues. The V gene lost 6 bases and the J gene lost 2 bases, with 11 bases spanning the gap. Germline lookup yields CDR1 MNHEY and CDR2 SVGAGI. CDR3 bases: TGTGCCAGCAGGGACCGAGAAGCCTATAATTCACCCCTCCACTTT. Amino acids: CASRDREAYNSPLHF.

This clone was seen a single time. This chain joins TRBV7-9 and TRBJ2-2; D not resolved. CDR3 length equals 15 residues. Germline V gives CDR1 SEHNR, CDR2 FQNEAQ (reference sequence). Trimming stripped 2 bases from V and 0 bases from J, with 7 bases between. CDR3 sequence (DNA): TGTGCCAGCAGCTTACAATTGGCGAACACCGGGGAGCTGTTTTTT. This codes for CASSLQLANTGELFF.

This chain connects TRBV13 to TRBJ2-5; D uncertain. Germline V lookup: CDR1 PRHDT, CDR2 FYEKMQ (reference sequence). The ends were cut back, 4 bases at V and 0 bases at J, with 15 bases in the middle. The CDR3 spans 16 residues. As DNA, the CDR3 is TGTGCCAGCAGCTCCCGCTCCTTCTCTTACCAAGAGACCCAGTACTTC. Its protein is CASSSRSFSYQETQYF.

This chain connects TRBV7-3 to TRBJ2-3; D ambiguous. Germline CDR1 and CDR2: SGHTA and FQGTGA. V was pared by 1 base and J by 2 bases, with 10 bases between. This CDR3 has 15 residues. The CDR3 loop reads CASSLIGGNTDTQYF. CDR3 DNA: TGTGCCAGCAGCTTAATCGGTGGGAACACAGATACGCAGTATTTT. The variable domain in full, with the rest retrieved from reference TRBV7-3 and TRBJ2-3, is GAGVSQTPSNKVTEKGKYVELRCDPISGHTALYWYRQSLGQGPEFLIYFQGTGAADDSGLPNDRFFAVRPEGSVSTLKIQRTERGDSAVYLCASSLIGGNTDTQYFGPGTRLTVL.

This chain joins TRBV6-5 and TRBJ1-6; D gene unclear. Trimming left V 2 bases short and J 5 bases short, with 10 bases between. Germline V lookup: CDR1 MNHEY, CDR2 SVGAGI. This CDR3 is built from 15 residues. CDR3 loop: CASSYREHNNSPLHF. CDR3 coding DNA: TGTGCCAGCAGTTACCGGGAACATAATAATTCACCCCTCCACTTT.

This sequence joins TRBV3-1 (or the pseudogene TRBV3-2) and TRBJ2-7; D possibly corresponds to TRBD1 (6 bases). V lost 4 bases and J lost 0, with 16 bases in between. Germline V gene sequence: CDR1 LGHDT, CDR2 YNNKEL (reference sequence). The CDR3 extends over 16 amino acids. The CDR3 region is CASSRTQTGLSYEQYF. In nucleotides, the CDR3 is TGTGCCAGCAGCCGTACTCAGACAGGCCTCTCCTACGAGCAGTACTTC.